The clone carrying this T cell receptor (beta chain) was seen ten or more times. Attached unique molecular identifiers marked individual cDNA molecules. Via MiXCR, TCRdb re-called the 5' RACE reads, giving one row per CDR3 protein. Of 30,000 to 40,000 distinct CDR3 sequences listed, less than 6.5% are singletons. This sample was taken from a study of early T cells in non-severe SARS-CoV-2 infection. Sequences were obtained from whole blood. This TCR came from an adult who was a healthcare worker with PCR-confirmed SARS-CoV-2 infection or an uninfected control (not recorded which).

CDR3 coding DNA: TGTGCCAGCTCAGTCAGGAGCTCCTACAATGAGCAGTTCTTC. Protein sequence: CASSVRSSYNEQFF. The chain is built from TRBV25-1 and TRBJ2-1; D unresolved. The CDR3 runs 14 residues. With 8 bases removed from V and 0 bases from J, the gap between germline ends came to 11 bases. Germline V gene sequence: CDR1 MGHDK, CDR2 SYGVNS.